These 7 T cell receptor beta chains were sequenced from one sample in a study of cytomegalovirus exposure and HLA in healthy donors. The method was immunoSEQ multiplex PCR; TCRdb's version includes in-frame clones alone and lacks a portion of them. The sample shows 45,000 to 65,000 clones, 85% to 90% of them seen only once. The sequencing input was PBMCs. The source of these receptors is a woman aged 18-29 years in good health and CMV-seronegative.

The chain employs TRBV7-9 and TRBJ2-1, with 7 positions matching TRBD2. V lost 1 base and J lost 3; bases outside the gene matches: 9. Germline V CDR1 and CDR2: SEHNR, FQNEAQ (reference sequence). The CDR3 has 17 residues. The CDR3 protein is CASSLGAGGSLYNEQFF. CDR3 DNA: TGTGCCAGCAGCTTAGGGGCTGGCGGGAGTCTCTACAATGAGCAGTTCTTC.

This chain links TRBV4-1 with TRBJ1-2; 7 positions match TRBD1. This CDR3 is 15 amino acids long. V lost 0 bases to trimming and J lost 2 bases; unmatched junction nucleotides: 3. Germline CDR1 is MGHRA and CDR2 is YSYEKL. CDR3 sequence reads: CASSQEGGKNYGYTF. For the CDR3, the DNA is TGCGCCAGCAGCCAAGAAGGGGGCAAAAACTATGGCTACACCTTC.

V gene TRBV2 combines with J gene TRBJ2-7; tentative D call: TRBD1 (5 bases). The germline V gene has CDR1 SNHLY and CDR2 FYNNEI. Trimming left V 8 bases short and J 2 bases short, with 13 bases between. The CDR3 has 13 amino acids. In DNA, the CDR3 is TGTGCCAGCTCGCCAGGGAAGACCTACGAGCAGTACTTC. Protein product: CASSPGKTYEQYF.

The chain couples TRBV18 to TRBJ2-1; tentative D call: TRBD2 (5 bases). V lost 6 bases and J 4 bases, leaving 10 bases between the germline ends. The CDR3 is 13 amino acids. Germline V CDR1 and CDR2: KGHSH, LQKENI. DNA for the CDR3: TGTGCCAGCTCCGGACTTGAGTACAATGAGCAGTTCTTC. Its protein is CASSGLEYNEQFF.

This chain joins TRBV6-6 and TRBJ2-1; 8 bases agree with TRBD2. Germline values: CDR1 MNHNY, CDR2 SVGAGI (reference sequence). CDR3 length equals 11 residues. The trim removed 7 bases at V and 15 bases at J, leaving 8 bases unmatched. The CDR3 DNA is TGTGCCAGCACGGGGGGGCAAGTTTGGTTCTTC. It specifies CASTGGQVWFF.

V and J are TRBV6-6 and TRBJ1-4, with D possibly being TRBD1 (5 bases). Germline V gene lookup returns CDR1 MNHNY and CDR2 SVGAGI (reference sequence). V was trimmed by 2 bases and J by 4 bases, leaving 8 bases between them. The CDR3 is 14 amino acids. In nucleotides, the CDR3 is TGTGCCAGCAGTTACGGACAAAATAATGAAAAACTGTTTTTT. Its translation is CASSYGQNNEKLFF.

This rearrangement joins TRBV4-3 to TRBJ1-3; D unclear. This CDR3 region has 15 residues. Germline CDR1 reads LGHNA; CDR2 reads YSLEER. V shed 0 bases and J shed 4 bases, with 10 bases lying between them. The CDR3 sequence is CASSQDRTPGNTIYF. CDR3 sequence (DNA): TGCGCCAGCAGCCAAGACAGAACCCCAGGAAACACCATATATTTT.